The 2 T cell receptor beta chains listed next were all sequenced from one sample in a study of CD4 T cells in relation to SARS-CoV-2 and coronaviruses. These receptors are not linked to any known antigen. Unexposed donor CD4+ T cells date from about 2011-2018, before the COVID-19 pandemic. The cells were cultured for over eight days before CD4+ T cells were isolated. Generated by immunoSEQ multiplex PCR, the TCRdb table keeps only in-frame clones and is missing some. The sample records 25,000 to 30,000 clones, 70% to 80% being singletons. Sequencing was carried out using CD4+ T cells from PBMCs, cultured in vitro. All receptors come from a human donor in good health.

This clone showed up just a few times. The CDR3: CASSLVGGPNTEAFF. The CDR3 DNA follows: TGCGCCAGCAGCTTGGTGGGGGGGCCTAACACTGAAGCTTTCTTT. The chain combines TRBV5-1 with TRBJ1-1; possibly TRBD1 for D (6 bases). Germline CDR1 and CDR2: SGHRS and YFSETQ. The CDR3 consists of 15 residues. Trimming pared 0 bases from V and 2 bases from J, leaving 11 bases between.

CDR3: CASSFLGEQFF. The CDR3 DNA sequence: TGTGCCAGCAGCTTTTTAGGGGAGCAGTTCTTC. The J gene is TRBJ2-1, the V gene TRBV7-9; unclear D gene. The V end was cut by 3 bases, the J end by 10 bases, with 7 bases between. The CDR3 contains 11 residues. Germline V gives CDR1 SEHNR, CDR2 FQNEAQ (reference sequence).